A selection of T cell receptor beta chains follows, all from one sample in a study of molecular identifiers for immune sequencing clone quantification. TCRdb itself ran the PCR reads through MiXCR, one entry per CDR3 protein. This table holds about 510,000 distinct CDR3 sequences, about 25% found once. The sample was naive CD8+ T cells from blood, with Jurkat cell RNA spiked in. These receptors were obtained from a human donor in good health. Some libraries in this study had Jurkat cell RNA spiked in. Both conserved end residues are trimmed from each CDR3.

CDR3 protein: ASSLDPGARIDTQY
J gene: TRBJ2-3
V gene: TRBV7-8

CDR3 protein: ASTPGTGVQETQY
J gene: TRBJ2-5
V gene: TRBV25-1

CDR3 protein: ASSPLGGSVWTEAF
J gene: TRBJ1-1
V gene: TRBV16

CDR3 protein: ASGMREYGTDTQY
J gene: TRBJ2-3
V gene: TRBV12-3/TRBV12-4

CDR3 protein: ASSPRQGANEQY
J gene: TRBJ2-7
V gene: TRBV7-9

CDR3 protein: ASSQDPQRGNFVTQY
J gene: TRBJ2-3
V gene: TRBV14

CDR3 protein: ASSYEYYEQY
J gene: TRBJ2-7
V gene: TRBV6-2/TRBV6-3

CDR3 protein: ASSPGSGTQY
J gene: TRBJ2-3
V gene: TRBV11-3

CDR3 protein: ASSILLAARGEQF
J gene: TRBJ2-1
V gene: TRBV19

CDR3 protein: ASSLTVAGGLLEY
J gene: TRBJ2-3
V gene: TRBV5-1

CDR3 protein: ASSSSADPGGTDTQY
J gene: TRBJ2-3
V gene: TRBV13

CDR3 protein: AWSVPAGGAF
J gene: TRBJ1-1
V gene: TRBV30

CDR3 protein: AISGSGTSYEQY
J gene: TRBJ2-7
V gene: TRBV10-3

CDR3 protein: ASSLGLNSYNEQF
J gene: TRBJ2-1
V gene: TRBV12-3/TRBV12-4

CDR3 protein: ATSETGERLKQF
J gene: TRBJ2-1
V gene: TRBV24-1

CDR3 protein: SARELGLAYRTDTQY
J gene: TRBJ2-3
V gene: TRBV20-1

CDR3 protein: ASGGLSSAGELF
J gene: TRBJ2-2
V gene: TRBV19

CDR3 protein: ASGPTPTRTGPDTQY
J gene: TRBJ2-3
V gene: TRBV28

CDR3 protein: ASATGTYEQY
J gene: TRBJ2-7
V gene: TRBV27

CDR3 protein: ASSTSGGVFYEQY
J gene: TRBJ2-7
V gene: TRBV5-1

CDR3 protein: ASSLDGTLYNEQF
J gene: TRBJ2-1
V gene: TRBV12-3/TRBV12-4

CDR3 protein: ASGYSLSGGVPGTQY
J gene: TRBJ2-3
V gene: TRBV12-5

CDR3 protein: SVEGGQGIQETQY
J gene: TRBJ2-5
V gene: TRBV29-1

CDR3 protein: ASSYGTRQPQH
J gene: TRBJ1-5
V gene: TRBV12-3/TRBV12-4

CDR3 protein: ASSRATDTQH
J gene: NA
V gene: TRBV12-3/TRBV12-4

CDR3 protein: ASSLCPGRRNEQL
J gene: TRBJ2-1
V gene: TRBV7-2

CDR3 protein: ASSVRGPRGSDTQY
J gene: TRBJ2-3
V gene: TRBV9

CDR3 protein: SVDSRTGNTEAF
J gene: TRBJ1-1
V gene: TRBV29-1

CDR3 protein: SARPPDRIYEQY
J gene: TRBJ2-7
V gene: TRBV20-1

CDR3 protein: ASPGQEYNEQF
J gene: TRBJ2-1
V gene: TRBV6-1

CDR3 protein: SVRGYYGYT
J gene: TRBJ1-2
V gene: TRBV29-1

CDR3 protein: ASSRGSERY
J gene: TRBJ2-5
V gene: TRBV14

CDR3 protein: ASSPYTGELF
J gene: TRBJ2-2
V gene: TRBV7-9

CDR3 protein: SVLGTETLNTGELF
J gene: TRBJ2-2
V gene: TRBV29-1

CDR3 protein: ATSDWGQGGTDTQY
J gene: TRBJ2-3
V gene: TRBV24-1

CDR3 protein: ASSPGLGYQPQH
J gene: TRBJ1-5
V gene: TRBV5-6